This T cell receptor beta chain is drawn from a study of blood T cells in healthy people across ages. Aged about 6 to 100, donors were systemically healthy Caucasians from Russia. Each individual donor underwent a draw of approximately 10 milliliters of peripheral blood. Sample-barcoded 5' priming and a J-beta primer mix drove a second PCR of about 6 to 11 cycles. Via MiXCR, TCRdb re-called the 5' RACE reads, giving one row per CDR3 protein. The table has 2 million or so distinct CDR3 sequences, about 50% seen once. This CDR3 has 14 residues. The germline gives CDR1 MNHEY, CDR2 SVGAGI. Trimming took 2 bases from V and 4 from J; bases not matched to a gene: 3.

The TCR sequence derives from a middle-aged woman in good health. Specimen: blood. The chain combines TRBV6-5 with TRBJ1-1; TRBD1 agrees at 8 bases. In DNA, the CDR3 is TGTGCCAGCAGTTACGAGACAGGGGCCACTGAAGCTTTCTTT. This sequence encodes CASSYETGATEAFF.